Each of the 27 T cell receptor beta chains below was sequenced from the same sample in a study of T cells in Graves' hyperthyroidism and ophthalmopathy. The CDR3 regions of TCR beta were amplified from RNA transcripts. The HTBI primer set served for first-round RT-PCR of the TCR CDR3. TCRdb reanalysed the multiplex PCR reads using MiXCR and keeps one entry per CDR3 protein. Of about 210,000 distinct CDR3 sequences listed, 15% to 20% are singletons. Material: blood. The receptors were gathered from a man aged 50-59 years with Graves' hyperthyroidism.

This clonotype was recorded many times. In nucleotides, the CDR3 is TGTGCCAGCAGTGAGTTAGATTTCACAGATACGCAGTATTTT. It encodes CASSELDFTDTQYF. The V call is TRBV2, the J call TRBJ2-3; D remains ambiguous. Germline assignment: CDR1 SNHLY and CDR2 FYNNEI. The ends were cut back, 3 bases at V and 2 bases at J, with 9 bases in the middle. This CDR3 region has 14 residues.

The chain uses TRBV9 and TRBJ2-1; 8 bases align to TRBD2. Trimming at V came to 0 bases and at J to 10 bases, leaving 12 bases not matched to a gene. The CDR3 totals 16 residues. Per the germline V gene, CDR1 is SGDLS and CDR2 is YYNGEE. CDR3 residues: CASSVGLGRTSREQFF. The CDR3 region has the DNA TGTGCCAGCAGCGTAGGGCTAGGGAGGACTAGCCGCGAGCAGTTCTTC. The full variable domain, with the rest looked up from reference TRBV9 and TRBJ2-1, is DSGVTQTPKHLITATGQRVTLRCSPRSGDLSVYWYQQSLDQGLQFLIQYYNGEERAKGNILERFSAQQFPDLHSELNLSSLELGDSALYFCASSVGLGRTSREQFFGPGTRLTVL.

This clonotype was counted between two and nine times. V usage is TRBV7-2 and J usage is TRBJ2-5; TRBD2 matches 8 bases. Per the germline V gene, CDR1 is SGHTA and CDR2 is FQGNSA. The CDR3 length is 15 residues. V shed 0 bases, J shed 11 bases, and the junction held 11 bases outside the gene matches. In DNA form, the CDR3 reads TGTGCCAGCAGCTTAGCGCTGGGACTAGGCGGGTTACAGTACTTC. It specifies CASSLALGLGGLQYF.

This clonotype has just one count. The chain uses TRBV20-1 and TRBJ1-4; 12 bases fit TRBD1. V lost 2 bases to trimming and J lost 6 bases; unmatched junction nucleotides: 7. CDR1 DFQATT and CDR2 SNEGSKA come from the germline V gene (reference sequence). There are 16 residues in the CDR3. CDR3 in amino acids: CSARIWWDRGHEKLFF. As DNA, the CDR3 is TGCAGTGCTAGAATTTGGTGGGACAGGGGGCATGAAAAACTGTTTTTT.

Many counts were recorded for this clonotype. The genes are TRBV18 and TRBJ2-1; 10 bases map to TRBD2. The CDR3 contains 15 residues. V lost 4 bases, J lost 7 bases, and 7 bases stayed unmatched. Germline V lookup: CDR1 KGHSH, CDR2 LQKENI. CDR3: CASSLQREGINEQFF. The CDR3 nucleotides read TGTGCCAGCTCACTGCAGCGGGAGGGTATTAATGAGCAGTTCTTC.

This clonotype was picked up a small number of times. The chain is built from TRBV6-2 or TRBV6-3 and TRBJ2-7, with 8 bases lining up with TRBD1. CDR1 and CDR2 from the germline V gene are MNHEY and SVGEGT. The trim removed 0 bases at V and 3 bases at J, leaving 4 bases unmatched. This CDR3 comprises 15 residues. For the CDR3, the DNA is TGTGCCAGCAGTTACTCGCGACAGGGGTTCTACGAGCAGTACTTC. This encodes CASSYSRQGFYEQYF.

The table lists this clonotype with many counts. J is TRBJ2-5 and V is TRBV3-1; tentatively, D is TRBD1 (5 bases). Trimming removed 2 bases at V and 2 bases at J, with 9 bases between. CDR3 length equals 14 residues. Germline CDR1 is LGHDT and CDR2 is YNNKEL (reference sequence). The CDR3 sequence is CASSQNRQQETQYF. DNA for the CDR3: TGTGCCAGCAGCCAAAACAGGCAACAAGAGACCCAGTACTTC.

This clonotype was seen ten or more times. The gene calls are TRBV27 and TRBJ2-7; D not resolved. Trimming left V 5 bases short and J 2 bases short, with 13 bases between. The CDR3 spans 14 residues. Germline V gives CDR1 MNHEY, CDR2 SMNVEV (reference sequence). CDR3 region: CASSAHVGAYEQYF. As DNA, the CDR3 is TGTGCCAGCAGTGCCCATGTCGGAGCCTACGAGCAGTACTTC.

The chain couples TRBV11-2 to TRBJ1-2; no definite D call. Germline lookup yields CDR1 SGHAT and CDR2 FQNNGV. Trimming removed 5 bases at V and 6 bases at J, with 13 bases between. The CDR3 contains 13 residues. Written as DNA, the CDR3 is TGTGCCAGCAGCCACGGGCAGCGAGATGGCTACACCTTC. It yields the protein CASSHGQRDGYTF.

This chain uses TRBV4-1 with TRBJ2-2, with D tentatively TRBD2 (6 bases). This CDR3 comprises 14 residues. Germline V gives CDR1 MGHRA, CDR2 YSYEKL. The V end lost 1 base, the J end lost 7 bases, and 10 bases lay between the germline ends. CDR3 coding DNA: TGCGCCAGCAGCCAAGGGGGGGTTGGCGGGGAGCTGTTTTTT. As protein: CASSQGGVGGELFF.

The chain uses TRBV27 and TRBJ1-6; D is unclear. CDR1 and CDR2 (germline): MNHEY, SMNVEV (reference sequence). The CDR3 covers 13 residues. Trimming pared 6 bases from V and 11 bases from J, leaving 14 bases between. The CDR3: CASRYRDNPPLHF. In DNA form, the CDR3 reads TGTGCCAGCAGATACCGCGACAATCCACCCCTCCACTTT.

The chain couples TRBV20-1 to TRBJ2-7, with D tentatively TRBD2 (6 bases). The CDR3 contains 14 residues. V gave up 5 bases and J gave up 4 bases, with 18 bases separating them. CDR1 and CDR2 from the germline V gene are DFQATT and SNEGSKA (reference sequence). CDR3 region: CSAPIAGRKYEQYF. For the CDR3, the DNA is TGCAGTGCTCCCATCGCCGGGAGAAAGTACGAGCAGTACTTC.

The chain carries TRBV5-6 and TRBJ1-1; TRBD1 aligns across 11 bases. This CDR3 comprises 12 residues. CDR1 SGHDT and CDR2 YYEEEE come from the germline V gene. Unmatched junction bases numbered 2, after V lost 4 bases and J lost 9 bases. CDR3 DNA: TGTGCCAGCAGCGGACAGGGGGCACAAGCTTTCTTT. Translated: CASSGQGAQAFF. The complete variable domain, with remaining parts taken from reference TRBV5-6 and TRBJ1-1, reads DAGVTQSPTHLIKTRGQQVTLRCSPKSGHDTVSWYQQALGQGPQFIFQYYEEEERQRGNFPDRFSGHQFPNYSSELNVNALLLGDSALYLCASSGQGAQAFFGQGTRLTVV.

This clonotype occurred many times. The gene calls are TRBV14 and TRBJ2-5, with 7 bases aligning to TRBD1. The CDR3 loop spans 15 amino acids. In germline, CDR1 is SGHDN, CDR2 FVKESK. Unmatched junction bases numbered 7, after V lost 1 base and J lost 5 bases. The CDR3 region has the DNA TGTGCCAGCAGCCAAGCCAGGGGGATGGTTGAGACCCAGTACTTC. It is translated as CASSQARGMVETQYF.

This clonotype was found many times. The junction differs from germline at one of its ends, possibly a read error. The CDR3 sequence: CSAGDFTGLAGGGAWDYEQYF. The CDR3, as DNA: TGCTCGGCGGGAGACTTTACGGGACTAGCGGGAGGGGGAGCTTGGGATTACGAGCAGTACTTC. This chain joins TRBV28 and TRBJ2-7; the match to TRBD2 covers 16 bases. CDR3 length: 21 residues. Germline CDR1 reads MDHEN; CDR2 reads SYDVKM.

This clonotype turned up a few times. At one end the junction does not follow the germline gene, possibly because of a read error. The chain joins TRBV12-3 or TRBV12-4 to TRBJ2-7, with D possibly called TRBD1 or TRBD2 (5 bases each). This CDR3 contains 14 residues. The CDR3 spells CASSSTRDVYGQYF. The CDR3 bases are TGTGCCAGCAGTTCCACCCGGGACGTTTACGGGCAGTACTTC.

In its sample, this clonotype was seen a few times. The gene calls are TRBV28 and TRBJ1-5, with TRBD1 identical over 7 bases. The CDR3 totals 14 residues. J was trimmed by 1 base and V by 6 bases; bases with no gene match: 3. Germline-derived CDR1 and CDR2 are MDHEN and SYDVKM. The CDR3 DNA sequence: TGTGCCAGCAGAATCAGGGGGAGCAATCAGCCCCAGCATTTT. Protein sequence: CASRIRGSNQPQHF.

At least ten counts were recorded for this clonotype. The chain carries TRBV5-1 and TRBJ2-2, with 7 positions matching TRBD2. CDR3 length: 14 residues. Germline lookup yields CDR1 SGHRS and CDR2 YFSETQ. V trimming: 0 bases; J trimming: 6 bases; junction bases outside the gene matches: 2. This CDR3 is CASSLGGSAGELFF. In DNA, the CDR3 is TGCGCCAGCAGCTTGGGCGGGAGCGCCGGGGAGCTGTTTTTT.

The table lists this clonotype with many counts. This sequence joins TRBV28 and TRBJ2-3; 7 bases fit TRBD2. The ends lost 6 bases at V and 0 bases at J; junction bases unmatched: 6. The germline CDR1 and CDR2 sequences are MDHEN and SYDVKM. The CDR3 contains 15 residues. CDR3 sequence (DNA): TGTGCCAGCAGATTGGGCGGGGGTAGCACAGATACGCAGTATTTT. Its translation: CASRLGGGSTDTQYF.

This clonotype was recorded many times. One end of the junction is discordant with germline, which a read error may explain. This chain joins TRBV30 and TRBJ2-7, with D hard to call. Germline CDR1 is GTSNPN and CDR2 is SVGIG (reference sequence). CDR3 length: 13 residues. CDR3 loop: CAWSVHNSYEQYF. The CDR3 region has the DNA TGTGCCTGGAGTGTACACAACTCCTACGAACAGTACTTC.

J is TRBJ1-6 and V is TRBV9; D remains ambiguous. V was clipped by 0 bases and J by 9 bases, with 7 bases between them. CDR1 is SGDLS, CDR2 YYNGEE, per germline. The length of the CDR3 is 13 residues. The chain's CDR3 is CASSVAGSSPLHF. Here the CDR3 DNA reads TGTGCCAGCAGCGTAGCTGGGAGTTCACCCCTCCACTTT.

This clonotype was detected many times. V and J are TRBV20-1 and TRBJ2-3; 8 nucleotides align to TRBD2. Germline V gene sequence: CDR1 DFQATT, CDR2 SNEGSKA (reference sequence). With 2 bases clipped from V and 2 bases from J, the junction kept 6 bases outside the gene matches. The CDR3 sequence is 15 residues long. CDR3: CSARRLAGLTDTQYF. The CDR3 bases are TGCAGTGCTAGACGGCTAGCGGGTCTCACAGATACGCAGTATTTT.

Details on this clonotype: One end of the junction is discordant with germline, which a read error may explain. V usage is TRBV19 and J usage is TRBJ2-1, with TRBD2 matching 15 bases. CDR3 length: 18 amino acids. CDR1 LNHDA and CDR2 SQIVND come from the germline V gene (reference sequence). CDR3: CAGSITGGLAGGYNEQFF. CDR3 nucleotides: TGTGCCGGTAGTATAACGGGGGGACTAGCGGGAGGTTACAATGAGCAGTTCTTC.

This clonotype has more than one count but fewer than ten. V usage is TRBV30 and J usage is TRBJ2-2; D gene unclear. Trimming took 3 bases from V and 3 from J, leaving 8 bases between them. Germline V gene sequence: CDR1 GTSNPN, CDR2 SVGIG (reference sequence). There are 13 residues in the CDR3. CDR3 DNA: TGTGCCTGGAGGGTTAGGGACACCGGGGAGCTGTTTTTT. Translated: CAWRVRDTGELFF.

There are a few counts of this clonotype. A read error is possible here, since a much larger clone lies one base away. The rearrangement links TRBV2 to TRBJ2-1; no clear D. Germline CDR1 and CDR2: SNHLY and FYNNEI. The CDR3 consists of 14 residues. CDR3 bases: TGTGCCGGCAGTGAACGGTTCTCCTACAATGAGCAGTTCTTC. Protein: CAGSERFSYNEQFF.

The sample holds a few counts of this clonotype. The rearrangement uses TRBV5-4 and TRBJ2-1; the match to TRBD1 covers 10 bases. Germline V gene data show CDR1 as SGHNT and CDR2 as YYREEE (reference sequence). The V segment lost 5 bases and the J segment 6 bases; nucleotides outside the gene matches: 5. The length of the CDR3 is 14 residues. The CDR3 is CASRRDRGTNEQFF. The CDR3 coding sequence is TGTGCCAGCAGGCGGGACAGGGGAACCAATGAGCAGTTCTTC.

This clonotype has more than one count but fewer than ten. A much more abundant neighbour one base away suggests this may be a read error. The chain is built from TRBV28 and TRBJ2-5, with a possible D match to TRBD1 (6 bases). CDR3 length equals 15 residues. Germline CDR1 and CDR2: MDHEN and SYDVKM. CDR3 nucleotides: TGTGCCAGCAATCGACATTCCAGGGGCATGGAGACCCAGCACTTC. Its translation: CASNRHSRGMETQHF.